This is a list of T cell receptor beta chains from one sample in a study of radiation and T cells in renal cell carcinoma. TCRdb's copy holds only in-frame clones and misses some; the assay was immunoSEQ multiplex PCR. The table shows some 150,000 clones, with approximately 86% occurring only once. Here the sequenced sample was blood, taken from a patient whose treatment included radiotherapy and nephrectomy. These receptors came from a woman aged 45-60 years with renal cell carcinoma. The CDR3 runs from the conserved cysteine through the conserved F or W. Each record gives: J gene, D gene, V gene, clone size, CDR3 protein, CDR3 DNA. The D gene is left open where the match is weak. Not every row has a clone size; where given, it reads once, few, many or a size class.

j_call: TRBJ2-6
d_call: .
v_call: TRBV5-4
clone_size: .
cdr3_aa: CASSPVTLSGANVLTF
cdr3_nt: TGTGCCAGCAGCCCCGTCACCCTCTCTGGGGCCAACGTCCTGACTTTC

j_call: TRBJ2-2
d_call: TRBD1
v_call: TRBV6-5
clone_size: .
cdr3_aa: CASSYRDRPSGELFF
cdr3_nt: TGTGCCAGCAGTTACCGGGACAGGCCATCCGGGGAGCTGTTTTTT

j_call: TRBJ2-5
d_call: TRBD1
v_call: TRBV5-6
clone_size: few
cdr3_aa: CASSLGQGVQETQYF
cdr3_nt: TGTGCCAGCAGCTTGGGGCAGGGGGTCCAAGAGACCCAGTACTTC

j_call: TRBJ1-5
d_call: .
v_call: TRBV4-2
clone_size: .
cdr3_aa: CASSQEATNSNQPQHF
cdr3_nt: TGTGCCAGCAGCCAAGAGGCAACGAATAGCAATCAGCCCCAGCATTTT

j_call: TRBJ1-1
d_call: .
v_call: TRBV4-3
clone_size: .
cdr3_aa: CASSQRDGNTEAFF
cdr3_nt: TGCGCCAGCAGCCAGCGGGACGGGAACACTGAAGCTTTCTTT

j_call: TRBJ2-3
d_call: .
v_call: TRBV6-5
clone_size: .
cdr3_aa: CASRVTRSTDTQYF
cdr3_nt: TGTGCCAGCAGGGTGACAAGGAGCACAGATACGCAGTATTTT

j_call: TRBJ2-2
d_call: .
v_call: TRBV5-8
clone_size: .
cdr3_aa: CASSLAPTGELFF
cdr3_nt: TGTGCCAGCAGCTTGGCTCCCACCGGGGAGCTGTTTTTT

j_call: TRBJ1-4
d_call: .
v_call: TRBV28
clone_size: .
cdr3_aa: CASSPRQDPATNEKLFF
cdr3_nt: TGTGCCAGCAGCCCCCGACAGGACCCGGCAACTAATGAAAAACTGTTTTTT

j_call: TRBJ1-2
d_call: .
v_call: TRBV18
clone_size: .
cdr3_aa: CASSPSSTGLNYGYTF
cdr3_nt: TGTGCCAGCTCACCATCGTCCACGGGGCTGAACTATGGCTACACCTTC

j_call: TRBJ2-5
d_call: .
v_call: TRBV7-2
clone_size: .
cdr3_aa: CASSPSGTPTETQYF
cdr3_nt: TGTGCCAGCAGCCCCTCCGGGACCCCAACCGAGACCCAGTACTTC

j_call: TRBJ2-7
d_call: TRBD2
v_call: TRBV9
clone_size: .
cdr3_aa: CASSVDLGEGGYEQYF
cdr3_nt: TGTGCCAGCAGCGTAGACCTAGGGGAGGGCGGGTACGAGCAGTACTTC

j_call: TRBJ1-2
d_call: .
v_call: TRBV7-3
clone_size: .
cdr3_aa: CASRMGVADGYTF
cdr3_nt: TGTGCCAGCAGGATGGGGGTGGCGGATGGCTACACCTTC

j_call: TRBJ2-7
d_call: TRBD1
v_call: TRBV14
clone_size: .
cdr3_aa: CASSPSGQGYYEQYF
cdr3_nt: TGTGCCAGCAGCCCCTCGGGACAGGGCTACTACGAGCAGTACTTC

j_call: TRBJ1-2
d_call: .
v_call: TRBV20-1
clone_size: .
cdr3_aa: CSATVPYGYTF
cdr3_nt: TGCAGTGCTACAGTACCCTATGGCTACACCTTC

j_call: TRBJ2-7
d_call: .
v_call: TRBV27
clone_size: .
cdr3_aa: CASNPANRAEQYF
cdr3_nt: TGTGCCAGCAATCCCGCAAACAGGGCGGAGCAGTACTTC

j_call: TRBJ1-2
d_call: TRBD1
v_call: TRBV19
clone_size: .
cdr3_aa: CASSEDRATQGYGYTF
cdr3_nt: TGTGCCAGTAGCGAGGACAGGGCGACACAGGGTTATGGCTACACCTTC

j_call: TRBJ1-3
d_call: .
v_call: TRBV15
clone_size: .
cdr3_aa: CATSRSLGVGNTIYF
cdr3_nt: TGTGCCACCAGCAGAAGCCTGGGGGTAGGAAACACCATATATTTT

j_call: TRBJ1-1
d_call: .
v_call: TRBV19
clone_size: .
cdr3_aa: CASSTQGMGTEAFF
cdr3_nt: TGTGCCAGTAGTACACAGGGAATGGGCACTGAAGCTTTCTTT

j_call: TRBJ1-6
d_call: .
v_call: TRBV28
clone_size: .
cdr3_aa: CASRRSGTANSPLHF
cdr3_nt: TGTGCCAGCAGGAGATCCGGGACGGCCAATTCACCCCTCCACTTT

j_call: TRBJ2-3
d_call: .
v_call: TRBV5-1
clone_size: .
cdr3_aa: CASSLVRVSTDTQYF
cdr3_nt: TGCGCCAGCAGCTTGGTTAGGGTTTCTACAGATACGCAGTATTTT

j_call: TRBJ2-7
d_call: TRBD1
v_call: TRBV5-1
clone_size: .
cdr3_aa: CASSFRGGHEQYF
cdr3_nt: TGCGCCAGCAGCTTCCGAGGGGGCCACGAGCAGTACTTC

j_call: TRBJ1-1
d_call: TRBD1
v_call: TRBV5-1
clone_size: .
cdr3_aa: CASSQGQGAGTEAFF
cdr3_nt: TGCGCCAGCAGCCAGGGACAGGGGGCGGGCACTGAAGCTTTCTTT

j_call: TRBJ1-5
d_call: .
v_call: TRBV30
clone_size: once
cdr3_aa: CAWSTGTDSNQPQHF
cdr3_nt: TGTGCCTGGAGTACCGGGACGGATAGCAATCAGCCCCAGCATTTT

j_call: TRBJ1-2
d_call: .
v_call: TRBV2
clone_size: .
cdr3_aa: CASSGREIDGYTF
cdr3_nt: TGTGCCAGCAGTGGCCGGGAAATCGATGGCTACACCTTC

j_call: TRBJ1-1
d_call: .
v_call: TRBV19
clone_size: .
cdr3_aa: CASSMQGGTEAFF
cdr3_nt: TGTGCCAGTAGTATGCAGGGAGGCACTGAAGCTTTCTTT

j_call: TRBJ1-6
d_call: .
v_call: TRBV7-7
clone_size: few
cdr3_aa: CASSLTSDSPLHF
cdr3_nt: TGTGCCAGCAGCTTAACCTCCGATTCACCCCTCCACTTT

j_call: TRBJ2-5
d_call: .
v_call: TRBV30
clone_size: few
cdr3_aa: CAWALETQYF
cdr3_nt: TGTGCCTGGGCCTTAGAGACCCAGTACTTC

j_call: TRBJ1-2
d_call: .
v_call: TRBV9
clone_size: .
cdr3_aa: CASSVDMGRGYGYTF
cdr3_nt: TGTGCCAGCAGCGTAGATATGGGACGAGGCTATGGCTACACCTTC

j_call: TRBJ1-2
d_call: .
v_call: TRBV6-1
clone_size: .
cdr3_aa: CASRFRPPNYGYTF
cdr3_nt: TGTGCCAGCAGATTCAGACCACCTAACTATGGCTACACCTTC

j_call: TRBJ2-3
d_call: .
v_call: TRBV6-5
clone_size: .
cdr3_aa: CASSYIPAADTQYF
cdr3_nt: TGTGCCAGCAGTTACATTCCAGCAGCAGATACGCAGTATTTT

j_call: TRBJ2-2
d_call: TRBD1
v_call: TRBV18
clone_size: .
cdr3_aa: CASSPGQDTGELFF
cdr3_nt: TGTGCCAGCTCACCGGGACAGGACACCGGGGAGCTGTTTTTT

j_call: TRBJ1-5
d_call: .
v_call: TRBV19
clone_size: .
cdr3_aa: CASSTNRDRNQPQHF
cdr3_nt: TGTGCCAGTAGTACGAACCGGGACCGTAATCAGCCCCAGCATTTT

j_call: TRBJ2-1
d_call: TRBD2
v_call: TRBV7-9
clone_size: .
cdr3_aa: CASRRTGTSGDGSEQFF
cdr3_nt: TGTGCCAGCAGACGAACAGGGACTAGCGGGGATGGTAGTGAGCAGTTCTTC

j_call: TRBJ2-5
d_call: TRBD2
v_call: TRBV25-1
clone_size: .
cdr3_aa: CASGRAAQETQYF
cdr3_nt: TGTGCCAGCGGGAGGGCAGCTCAAGAGACCCAGTACTTC

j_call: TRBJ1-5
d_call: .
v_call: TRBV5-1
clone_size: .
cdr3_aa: CASSLDGGSNQPQHF
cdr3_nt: TGCGCCAGCAGCTTGGACGGGGGTAGCAATCAGCCCCAGCATTTT

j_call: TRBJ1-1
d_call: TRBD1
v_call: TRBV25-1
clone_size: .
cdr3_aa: CASTGQGYAFF
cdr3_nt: TGTGCCAGCACGGGACAGGGTTATGCTTTCTTT

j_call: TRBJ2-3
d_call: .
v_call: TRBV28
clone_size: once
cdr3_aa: CASSSPRQISTDTQYF
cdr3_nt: TGTGCCAGCAGTTCCCCCCGACAGATTAGCACAGATACGCAGTATTTT

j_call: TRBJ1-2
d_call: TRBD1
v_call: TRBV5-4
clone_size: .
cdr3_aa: CASSQRQGRGYGYTF
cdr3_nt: TGTGCCAGCAGCCAGAGACAGGGACGGGGATATGGCTACACCTTC

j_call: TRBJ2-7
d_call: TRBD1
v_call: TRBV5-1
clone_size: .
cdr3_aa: CATSFSGTDPYEQYF
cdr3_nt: TGCGCCACTTCATTCTCCGGGACAGACCCCTACGAGCAGTACTTC

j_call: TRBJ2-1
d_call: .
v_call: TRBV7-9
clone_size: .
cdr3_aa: CASSFPGSSYNEQFF
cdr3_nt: TGTGCCAGCAGCTTTCCCGGGAGCTCCTACAATGAGCAGTTCTTC

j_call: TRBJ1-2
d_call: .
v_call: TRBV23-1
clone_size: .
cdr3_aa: CASSQCLLGLAGNRYGYTF
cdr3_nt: TGCGCCAGCAGTCAATGTCTCTTAGGCTTGGCAGGGAATAGGTATGGCTACACCTTC

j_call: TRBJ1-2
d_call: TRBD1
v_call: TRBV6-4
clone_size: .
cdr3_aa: CASSRDSGISYGYTF
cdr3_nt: TGTGCCAGCAGTCGGGACAGTGGAATTAGCTATGGCTACACCTTC

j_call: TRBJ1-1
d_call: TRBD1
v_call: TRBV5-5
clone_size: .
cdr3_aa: CASRLDRANTEAFF
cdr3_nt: TGTGCCAGCAGACTGGACAGGGCAAACACTGAAGCTTTCTTT

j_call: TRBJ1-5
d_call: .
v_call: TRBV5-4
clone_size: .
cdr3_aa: CASSLRDPNQPQHF
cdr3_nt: TGTGCCAGCAGCTTAAGAGACCCGAATCAGCCCCAGCATTTT

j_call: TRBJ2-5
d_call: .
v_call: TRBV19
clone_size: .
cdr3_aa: CASSPRTTPVAQYF
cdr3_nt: TGTGCCAGTAGCCCCCGGACTACCCCCGTCGCCCAGTACTTC

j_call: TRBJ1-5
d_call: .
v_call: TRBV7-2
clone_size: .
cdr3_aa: CASSFRGVDNQPQHF
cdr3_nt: TGTGCCAGCAGCTTTAGAGGGGTCGACAATCAGCCCCAGCATTTT

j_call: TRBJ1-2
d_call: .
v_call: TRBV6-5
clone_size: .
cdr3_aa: CASSSDQGKGYTF
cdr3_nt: TGTGCCAGCAGCAGCGATCAGGGGAAGGGCTACACCTTC

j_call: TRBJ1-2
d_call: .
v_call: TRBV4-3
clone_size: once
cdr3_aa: CASSLAGTSLGYTF
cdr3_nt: TGCGCCAGCAGCCTAGCCGGCACTTCTCTTGGCTACACCTTC

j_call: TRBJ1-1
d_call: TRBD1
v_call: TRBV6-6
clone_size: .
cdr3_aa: CASRVPQGAGTEAFF
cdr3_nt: TGTGCCAGCAGGGTTCCTCAGGGGGCAGGTACTGAAGCTTTCTTT

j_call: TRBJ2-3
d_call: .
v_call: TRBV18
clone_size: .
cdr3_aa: CASSRNQDLDTQYF
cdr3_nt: TGTGCCAGCTCACGAAACCAGGATTTGGATACGCAGTATTTT

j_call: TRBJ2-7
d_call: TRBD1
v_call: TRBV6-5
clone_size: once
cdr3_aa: CASRDRALTYEQYF
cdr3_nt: TGTGCCAGCAGAGACAGGGCGTTGACCTACGAGCAGTACTTC

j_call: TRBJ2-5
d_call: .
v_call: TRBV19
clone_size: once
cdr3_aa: CASKALAEKTQYF
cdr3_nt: TGTGCCAGTAAAGCTTTAGCGGAAAAGACCCAGTACTTC

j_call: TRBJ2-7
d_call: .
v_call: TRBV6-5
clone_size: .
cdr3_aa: CASSDSTGRGYEQYF
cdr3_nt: TGTGCCAGCAGTGACTCAACAGGGAGGGGCTACGAGCAGTACTTC

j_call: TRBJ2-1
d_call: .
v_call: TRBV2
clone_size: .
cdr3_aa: CASSGDYRGHSYNEQFF
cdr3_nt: TGTGCCAGCAGTGGGGATTATAGGGGACACTCCTACAATGAGCAGTTCTTC

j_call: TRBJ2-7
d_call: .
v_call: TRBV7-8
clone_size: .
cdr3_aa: CASSLVWEATYEQYF
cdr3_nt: TGTGCCAGCAGCTTAGTATGGGAAGCCACTTACGAGCAGTACTTC